This T cell receptor beta chain came from a study of blood T cell repertoires in COVID-19. On the study more broadly: Both acute and convalescent COVID-19 samples were obtained from the United States, Italy and Spain. Nucleic acid was either cDNA or gDNA, and it came from T cells, B-cell-depleted T cells, or PBMCs.

The length of the CDR3 is 13 residues. Germline V CDR1 and CDR2: SNHLY, FYNNEI. Trimming removed 3 bases from V and 7 bases from J, with 12 bases in between. As originally analysed: Reference gene primers were amplified, and this amplification served to estimate nucleated cell counts. Profiled with immunoSEQ multiplex PCR; TCRdb holds only in-frame clones, not every one. That table supplies the V and J calls and clone size; D and trimming were determined from the DNA. This table has around 120,000 clones, about four fifths appearing once. This clonotype originated in a man aged 40-55 years with active or convalescent COVID-19. The sample was peripheral blood. The V call is TRBV2, the J call TRBJ1-1; D is ambiguous. The CDR3 DNA reads as TGTGCCAGCAGTGATATGGGCTTCATTGAAGCTTTCTTT. Residues: CASSDMGFIEAFF.